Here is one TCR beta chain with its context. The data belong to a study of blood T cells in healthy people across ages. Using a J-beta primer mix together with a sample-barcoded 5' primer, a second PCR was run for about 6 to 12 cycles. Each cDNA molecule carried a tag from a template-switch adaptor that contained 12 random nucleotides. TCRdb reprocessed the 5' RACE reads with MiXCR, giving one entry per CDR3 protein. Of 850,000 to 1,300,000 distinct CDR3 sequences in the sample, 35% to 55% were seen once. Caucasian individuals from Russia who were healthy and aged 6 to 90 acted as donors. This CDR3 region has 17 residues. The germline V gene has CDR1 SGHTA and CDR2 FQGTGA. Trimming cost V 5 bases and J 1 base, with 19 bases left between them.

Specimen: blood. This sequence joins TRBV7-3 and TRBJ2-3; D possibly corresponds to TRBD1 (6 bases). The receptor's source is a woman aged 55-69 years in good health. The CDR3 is CASSQNAQGFGTDTQYF. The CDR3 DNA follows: TGTGCCAGCAGCCAAAACGCACAGGGTTTCGGCACAGATACGCAGTATTTT.